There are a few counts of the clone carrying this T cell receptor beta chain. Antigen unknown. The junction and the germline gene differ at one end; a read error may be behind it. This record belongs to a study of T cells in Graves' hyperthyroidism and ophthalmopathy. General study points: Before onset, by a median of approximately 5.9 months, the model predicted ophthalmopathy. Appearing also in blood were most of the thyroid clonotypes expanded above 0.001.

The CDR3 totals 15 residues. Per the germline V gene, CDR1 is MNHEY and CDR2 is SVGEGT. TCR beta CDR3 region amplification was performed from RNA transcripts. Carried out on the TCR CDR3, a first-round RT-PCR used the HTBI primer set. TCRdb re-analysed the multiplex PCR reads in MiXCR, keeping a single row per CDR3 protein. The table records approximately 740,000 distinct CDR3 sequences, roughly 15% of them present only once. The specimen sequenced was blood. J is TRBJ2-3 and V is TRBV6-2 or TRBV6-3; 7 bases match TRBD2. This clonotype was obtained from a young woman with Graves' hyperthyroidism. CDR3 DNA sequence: TGTGCCAGCAGACACTCGGGGGGTGGCTCAGATACGCAGTGTTTT. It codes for CASRHSGGGSDTQCF.